Listed below are T cell receptor beta chains from one sample, sequenced in a study of blood T cell repertoires in COVID-19. The repertoire was sequenced with immunoSEQ multiplex PCR; TCRdb's copy has only in-frame clones and lacks some. The sample lists 100,000 to 150,000 clones, more than 70% occurring once. The sequenced sample consisted of peripheral blood. Every receptor here comes from a human donor in a cohort sampled during active COVID-19. Each CDR3 is given with its conserved first and last residue.

j_gene,v_gene,CDR3aa
TRBJ1-5,TRBV28,CASRTPRGSGGQPQHF
TRBJ1-2,TRBV6-5,CASRPATGGGYGYTF
TRBJ2-7,TRBV6-2/TRBV6-3,CASSYLLEQYF
TRBJ2-7,TRBV2,CASSGSGGRYEQYF
TRBJ1-1,TRBV19,CASSKEDREAFF
TRBJ2-7,TRBV5-1,CASSLSGTGSYEQYF
TRBJ2-5,TRBV6-5,CASSYVDRGQGETQYF
TRBJ2-7,TRBV6-5,CASSWGRRNEQYF
TRBJ2-7,TRBV6-2/TRBV6-3,CASSEGLAGVYEQYF
TRBJ1-2,TRBV28,CASSLGWLGDKGNYGYTF